What follows describes a single T cell receptor beta chain. Its matching antigen is unknown. Trimming stripped 2 bases from V and 4 bases from J, with 14 bases between. The CDR3 has 15 amino acids. In TCRdb, the RT-PCR reads were re-called with MiXCR into one record per CDR3 protein. The sample has some 800,000 distinct CDR3 sequences, around 20% seen once. This sample is drawn from a study of response to subunit inactivated influenza vaccine. Findings and caveats of the study: A suggestion made by the authors is that each seasonal influenza vaccination recruits few new T cells.

The source of this sequence is a man in his forties or fifties who received an inactivated influenza vaccine. The starting material was PBMCs from blood, obtained 5 days after vaccination. The gene calls are TRBV12-3 or TRBV12-4 and TRBJ1-2; perhaps TRBD1 as D (6 bases). CDR3 residues: CASSLTDSRTYGYTF. The CDR3 region has the DNA TGTGCCAGCAGTTTAACGGACAGCCGCACCTATGGCTACACCTTC.